The clone carrying this TCR beta chain was seen a single time. Its antigen is still unknown. The record originates from a study of cytomegalovirus exposure and HLA in healthy donors. Findings and caveats of the study: Earlier findings revealed that most TCR beta V segments proved productive either about 87% or about 30% of the time.

CDR3 length equals 15 residues. In germline, CDR1 is SGHTS, CDR2 YDEGEE. Trimming took off 0 bases at V and 6 bases at J, with 10 bases between the two ends. 13 Jbeta primers and 60 Vbeta primers were used for the PCR. Here immunoSEQ multiplex PCR was the method, and the copy in TCRdb shows in-frame clones only, minus some. The sample lists 110,000 to 150,000 clones; around three quarters were seen once. The sample taken for sequencing was PBMCs. The receptor comes from a middle-aged man in good health and CMV-seropositive. The V gene is TRBV5-8, the J gene TRBJ1-6; D ambiguous. CDR3 in DNA: TGTGCCAGCAGCTTGGGTGACTTGGGTAATTCACCCCTCCACTTT. Protein product: CASSLGDLGNSPLHF.